Presented here are 21 T cell receptor beta chains from one specimen sequenced in a study of T-cell reconstitution after alpha-beta-depleted transplantation in children. Library preparation (for TCRbeta) was performed with unique molecular identifiers. TCRdb called the PCR reads again in MiXCR, with one record for every CDR3 protein. The sample records 150,000 to 200,000 distinct CDR3 sequences, roughly 15% being singletons. The specimen comprised PBMCs from the stem cell graft donor, sampled from the stem cell graft. These receptors were obtained from a human donor who donated a stem cell graft to a child with acute lymphoblastic leukemia.

The V call is TRBV21-1, the J call TRBJ2-7; the table assigns TRBD2, which was not confirmed against the DNA. TRBV21-1 is tagged as a pseudogene. The CDR3 runs 21 residues. In DNA, the CDR3 is TGTGCCAGCGGCGTTGGGTTTCAGACTAGCGGGAGTTTCATTAAAGACTACGAGCAGTACTTC. The encoded protein is CASGVGFQTSGSFIKDYEQYF.

This clonotype was counted ten times or more. J is TRBJ1-2 and V is TRBV15, with D possibly matching TRBD1 (6 bases). The CDR3 length is 14 residues. The V end lost 1 base, the J end lost 8 bases, and 14 bases lay between the germline ends. CDR1 LNHNV and CDR2 YYDKDF come from the germline V gene (reference sequence). The CDR3 spells CATSRGTDPGGYTF. In nucleotides, the CDR3 is TGTGCCACCAGCAGAGGGACAGACCCTGGAGGCTACACCTTC.

This clonotype was detected many times. The chain recombines TRBV29-1 with TRBJ1-3; D not certain. Trimming cost V 7 bases and J 2 bases, with 12 bases left between them. The germline V gene encodes CDR1 SQVTM and CDR2 ANQGSEA. The CDR3 spans 13 residues. CDR3 sequence: CSATLLAGNTIYF. CDR3 in DNA: TGCAGCGCCACACTTTTAGCTGGAAACACCATATATTTT.

In this sample, this clonotype turned up many times. This rearrangement joins TRBV5-1 to TRBJ2-5; D is possibly TRBD1 or TRBD2 (5 bases each). This CDR3 contains 15 residues. The V and J ends lost 0 bases and 2 bases respectively, with 11 bases between them. Per germline, CDR1 SGHRS and CDR2 YFSETQ. CDR3 sequence reads: CASSLAYGGQETQYF. DNA for the CDR3: TGCGCCAGCAGCTTGGCTTATGGGGGACAAGAGACCCAGTACTTC.

This clonotype was picked up one time. J is TRBJ2-1 and V is TRBV4-2; the D is unclear. Germline V CDR1 and CDR2: LGHNA, YNFKEQ. The CDR3 contains 13 residues. V was pared by 0 bases and J by 4 bases, with 4 bases between. CDR3 region: CASSQEEYNEQFF. For the CDR3, the DNA is TGTGCCAGCAGCCAAGAGGAATACAATGAGCAGTTCTTC.

This clonotype has a handful of counts. CDR3 region: CASSPTSGFTPDTQYF. CDR3 coding DNA: TGTGCCAGCAGTCCTACTAGCGGGTTTACACCAGATACGCAGTATTTT. The chain combines TRBV6-1 with TRBJ2-3; 9 nucleotides match TRBD2. Per the germline V gene, CDR1 is MNHNS and CDR2 is SASEGT. With V trimmed by 5 bases and J by 4 bases, 10 bases remained unmatched. CDR3 length equals 16 residues.

This clonotype was seen only once. The genes are TRBV18 and TRBJ2-1; 10 bases agree with TRBD2. The germline V gene has CDR1 KGHSH and CDR2 LQKENI. The CDR3 contains 15 residues. J was trimmed by 5 bases and V by 3 bases; bases with no gene match: 4. The CDR3, as DNA: TGTGCCAGCTCACCGACTAGCGGGTTAAACAATGAGCAGTTCTTC. Translation: CASSPTSGLNNEQFF.

The J gene is TRBJ2-3, the V gene TRBV12-3 or TRBV12-4; 8 positions match TRBD2. Germline trimming cut 6 bases from V and 1 base from J; bases unmatched to any gene: 6. The CDR3 has 15 amino acids. CDR3 bases: TGTGCCAGCAGGTCGACTAGCGACCGCACAGATACGCAGTATTTT. This encodes CASRSTSDRTDTQYF.

This clonotype has at least ten counts. The CDR3 region is CSARTPDRGYEKLFF. The CDR3 nucleotides are TGCAGTGCTAGGACACCGGACAGGGGATATGAAAAACTGTTTTTT. The rearrangement links TRBV20-1 to TRBJ1-4; 9 bases line up with TRBD1. Per germline, CDR1 DFQATT and CDR2 SNEGSKA (reference sequence). Trimming took 3 bases from V and 6 from J; bases not matched to a gene: 8. The CDR3 runs 15 residues.

The rearrangement links TRBV7-2 to TRBJ2-1, with D perhaps matching TRBD1 (6 bases). The CDR3 length is 15 residues. CDR1 SGHTA and CDR2 FQGNSA come from the germline V gene. V lost 5 bases to trimming and J lost 2 bases, with 13 bases between them. CDR3 nucleotides: TGTGCCAGCAGCAACAGACAGGACCCCTACAATGAGCAGTTCTTC. It translates to CASSNRQDPYNEQFF.

This clonotype occurred many times. This sequence joins TRBV12-3 or TRBV12-4 and TRBJ1-4, with D possibly TRBD1 on 6 matching bases. Trimming took off 3 bases at V and 0 bases at J, with 11 bases between the two ends. The CDR3 loop spans 16 amino acids. CDR3 region: CASSLEGQPTNEKLFF. The CDR3 DNA reads as TGTGCCAGCAGTTTGGAAGGACAGCCAACTAATGAAAAACTGTTTTTT.

At least ten counts were recorded for this clonotype. V is TRBV5-6 and J is TRBJ1-2, with unresolved D. CDR3 size: 12 residues. The V gene lost 1 base and the J gene lost 9 bases, with 10 bases spanning the gap. Germline-derived CDR1 and CDR2 are SGHDT and YYEEEE. The CDR3 nucleotides read TGTGCCAGCAGCTTGCTCTCAGGAAGCTACACCTTC. As protein: CASSLLSGSYTF.

This rearrangement joins TRBV6-6 to TRBJ1-5; D gene unclear. The CDR3 is made up of 16 amino acids. Per the germline V gene, CDR1 is MNHNY and CDR2 is SVGAGI (reference sequence). V lost 5 bases to trimming and J lost 1 base, with 15 bases between them. The CDR3 region has the DNA TGTGCCAGCAGTACTCTGGACGGTGCCAGCAATCAGCCCCAGCATTTT. As protein: CASSTLDGASNQPQHF.

A few counts support this clonotype. The chain carries TRBV12-3 or TRBV12-4 and TRBJ2-5; the match to TRBD2 covers 9 bases. This CDR3 comprises 15 residues. The V and J ends lost 5 bases and 5 bases, in that order; junction bases with no gene match: 9. CDR3 bases: TGTGCCAGCAGTATCTTAGCGGGAGTCTCGGAGACCCAGTACTTC. This sequence encodes CASSILAGVSETQYF.

There are many counts of this clonotype. The gene calls are TRBV20-1 and TRBJ1-1; D is uncertain. V was pared by 6 bases and J by 1 base, with 12 bases between. The CDR3 runs to 13 residues. CDR1 and CDR2 from the germline V gene are DFQATT and SNEGSKA (reference sequence). The CDR3 sequence: CSAPPRRNTEAFF. CDR3 coding DNA: TGCAGTGCCCCCCCGAGGAGGAACACTGAAGCTTTCTTT.

The table lists this clonotype with many counts. This chain joins TRBV10-3 and TRBJ2-7, with D perhaps given as TRBD1 or TRBD2 (5 bases each). CDR1 is ENHRY, CDR2 SYGVKD, per germline. Trimming took 10 bases from V and 5 from J, leaving 15 bases between them. The CDR3 length is 12 residues. The CDR3, as DNA: TGTGCCACCAACCGGGACCCAGACGAGCAGTACTTC. It yields the protein CATNRDPDEQYF.

This chain joins TRBV12-3 or TRBV12-4 and TRBJ2-1; D is uncertain. The CDR3 covers 14 residues. V gave up 3 bases and J gave up 5 bases, with 11 bases separating them. The CDR3 coding sequence is TGTGCCAGCAGTTTGAAAAGCTACCACAATGAGCAGTTCTTC. Amino acids: CASSLKSYHNEQFF.

This clonotype was seen at least ten times. The chain combines TRBV29-1 with TRBJ2-4; D may be TRBD1 (6 bases). From germline, CDR1 is SQVTM and CDR2 ANQGSEA. The CDR3 length is 11 residues. The ends were cut back, 7 bases at V and 6 bases at J, with 10 bases in the middle. The CDR3 loop is CSGGQLNIQYF. The CDR3 region has the DNA TGCAGCGGAGGACAGCTAAACATTCAGTACTTC.

This clonotype was observed at least ten times. V is TRBV20-1 and J is TRBJ2-5; 13 bases match TRBD2. CDR3 length equals 14 residues. Unmatched junction bases numbered 3, after V lost 5 bases and J lost 3 bases. CDR1 and CDR2 from the germline V gene are DFQATT and SNEGSKA (reference sequence). The CDR3, as DNA: TGCAGTGCTGTAGGGACTAGCGGGAAAGAGACCCAGTACTTC. Translation: CSAVGTSGKETQYF.

This clonotype appeared many times. The chain couples TRBV3-1 to TRBJ1-2; 7 positions match TRBD1. V gave up 1 base and J gave up 5 bases; unmatched junction bases: 4. CDR1 is LGHDT, CDR2 YNNKEL, per germline (reference sequence). The CDR3 consists of 14 residues. CDR3 nucleotide sequence: TGTGCCAGCAGCCAAGTTGACAGGGAGTATGGCTACACCTTC. Residues: CASSQVDREYGYTF.

This clonotype showed up many times. The chain is built from TRBV6-5 and TRBJ2-3; possible D gene TRBD2, 6 bases. The germline CDR1 and CDR2 sequences are MNHEY and SVGAGI. The CDR3 has 16 amino acids. V was clipped by 2 bases and J by 0 bases, with 12 bases between them. The CDR3 reads CASSYELAASTDTQYF. The CDR3 DNA follows: TGTGCCAGCAGTTACGAACTAGCAGCTAGCACAGATACGCAGTATTTT.